This section outlines one T cell receptor (beta chain) sequence together with its context. Antigen unknown. Collection occurred without any documented infections or immune events in donors. There are 17 residues in the CDR3. Germline CDR1 is MGHRA and CDR2 is YSYEKL. The germline V and J ends were trimmed by 1 base and 1 base, with 16 bases remaining between them. The data stem from a study of identifying expanded T cells in peripheral blood. Points from the study as a whole: Technical replicates showed around 1.2 changed clones; about 2 weeks around 15; four weeks 19. Variance in clone template counts between approximately two-week samples significantly increased with total template count across all healthy donors.

Assay: immunoSEQ multiplex PCR; the TCRdb copy retains only in-frame clones and omits some. The sample holds 100,000 to 150,000 clones, 75% to 90% seen once. Sequenced: blood. The TCR comes from a person aged 18-69 years in good health. The chain is built from TRBV4-1 and TRBJ2-5, with D tentatively TRBD1 (6 bases). CDR3 region: CASSQAASGAPQETQYF. CDR3 in DNA: TGCGCCAGCAGCCAAGCTGCGTCAGGGGCCCCCCAAGAGACCCAGTACTTC.